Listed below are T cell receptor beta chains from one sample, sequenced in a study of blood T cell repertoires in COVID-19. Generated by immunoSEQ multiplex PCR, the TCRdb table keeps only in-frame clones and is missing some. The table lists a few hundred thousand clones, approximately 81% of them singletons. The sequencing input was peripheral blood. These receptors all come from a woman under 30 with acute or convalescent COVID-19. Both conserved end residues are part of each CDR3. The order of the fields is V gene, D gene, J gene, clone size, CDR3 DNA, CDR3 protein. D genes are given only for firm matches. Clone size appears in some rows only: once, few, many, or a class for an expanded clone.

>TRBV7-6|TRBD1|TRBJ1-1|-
TGTGCCAGCAGCTTAACGACAGGGGGAAACACTGAAGCTTTCTTT
CASSLTTGGNTEAFF
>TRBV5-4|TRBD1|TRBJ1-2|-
TGTGCCAGCAGCTTGGCCTATATTGGGACAGGGGACTATGGCTACACCTTC
CASSLAYIGTGDYGYTF
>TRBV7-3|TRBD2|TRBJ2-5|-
TGTGCCAGCAGCCCAAATCTAGCGGGAGTGGGCGAGACCCAGTACTTC
CASSPNLAGVGETQYF
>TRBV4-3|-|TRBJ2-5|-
TGCGCCAGCAGCCAAGCCCGGGAGACCCAGTACTTC
CASSQARETQYF
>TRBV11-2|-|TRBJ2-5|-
TGTGCCAGCAGCTCCATTCGGAGGGGTGAGACCCAGTACTTC
CASSSIRRGETQYF
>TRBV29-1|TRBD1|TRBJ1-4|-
TGCAGCGCTGTGACAGGGGACGAAAAACTGTTTTTT
CSAVTGDEKLFF
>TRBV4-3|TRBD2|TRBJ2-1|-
TGCGCCAGCAGCCAAGCCTTCCTAGCGGGAGTTGGGTATGAGCAGTTCTTC
CASSQAFLAGVGYEQFF
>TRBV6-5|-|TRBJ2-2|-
TGTGCCAGCCGCTGGCAGGGGAACACCGGGGAGCTGTTTTTT
CASRWQGNTGELFF
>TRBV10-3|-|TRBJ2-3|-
TGTGCCATCAAGCAACCCTTATTGGATACGCAGTATTTT
CAIKQPLLDTQYF
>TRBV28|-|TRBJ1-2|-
TGTGCCAGCAGTTTACAGTTTGGCTACACCTTC
CASSLQFGYTF
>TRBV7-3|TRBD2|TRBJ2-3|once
TGTGCCAGCAGCCCCGGGACTATCACAGATACGCAGTATTTT
CASSPGTITDTQYF
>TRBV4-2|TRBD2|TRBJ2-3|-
TGTGCCAGCAGCCAAGATGGGACTAGCGGGAGATCGGATACGCAGTATTTT
CASSQDGTSGRSDTQYF
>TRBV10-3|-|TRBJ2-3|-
TGTGCCATCAGTGTTCGCCTAGACACAGATACGCAGTATTTT
CAISVRLDTDTQYF
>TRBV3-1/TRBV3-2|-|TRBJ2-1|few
TGTGCCAGCAGCCAAGACTGGGGGCGAGTTGGGGAGCAGTTCTTC
CASSQDWGRVGEQFF
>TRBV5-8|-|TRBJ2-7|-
TGTGCCAGCAGCACCAGGGGAACCTACGAGCAGTACTTC
CASSTRGTYEQYF
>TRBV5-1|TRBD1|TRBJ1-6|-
TGCGCCAGCAGCATAGTGACAGGGGGCAAGGAGCCCCTCCACTTT
CASSIVTGGKEPLHF
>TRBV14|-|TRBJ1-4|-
TGTGCCAGCAGCCATCTTCACATCGAAAATGAAAAACTGTTTTTT
CASSHLHIENEKLFF
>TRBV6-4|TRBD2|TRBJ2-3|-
TGTGCCAGCTCTGTGACGGGACTAGCGGGATTAGATACGCAGTATTTT
CASSVTGLAGLDTQYF
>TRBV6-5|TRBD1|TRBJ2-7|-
TGTGCCAGCAGACGGGACAGGACGAACTACGAGCAGTACTTC
CASRRDRTNYEQYF
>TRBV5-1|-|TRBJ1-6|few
TGCGCCAGCAGCTGGGCCCAAAATTCACCCCTCCACTTT
CASSWAQNSPLHF
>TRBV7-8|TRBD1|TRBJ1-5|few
TGTGCCAGCAGCCACGACAGGGCTCAGCCCCAGCATTTT
CASSHDRAQPQHF
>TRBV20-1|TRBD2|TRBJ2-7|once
TGCAGTGCTAGTCCCTCTATAGCGGGCTACTACGAGCAGTACTTC
CSASPSIAGYYEQYF
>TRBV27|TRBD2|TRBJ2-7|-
TGTGCCAGCAGTTTATCCACGGGTAGCGGGAGCATTTACGAGCAGTACTTC
CASSLSTGSGSIYEQYF
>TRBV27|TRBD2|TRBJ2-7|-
TGTGCCAGCAGGGGGGTAGCGGGAGAAATCGGATTC
CASRGVAGEIGF
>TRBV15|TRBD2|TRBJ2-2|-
TGTGCCACCAGCAGAGATAGGCTAGCGGGAGAGAACACCGGGGAGCTGTTTTTT
CATSRDRLAGENTGELFF
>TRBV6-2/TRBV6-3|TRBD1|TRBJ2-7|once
TGTGCCAGCAGTATTCCGGGACAGGGGCCTCTCGAGCAGTACTTC
CASSIPGQGPLEQYF
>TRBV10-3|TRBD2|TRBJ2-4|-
TGTGCCATCAGTGAGGAGCGGGAGGGAGCCAAAAACATTCAGTACTTC
CAISEEREGAKNIQYF
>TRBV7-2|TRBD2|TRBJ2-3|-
TGTGCCAGCAGCCCAAGTCTAGCGGGAGCAGATACGCAGTATTTT
CASSPSLAGADTQYF
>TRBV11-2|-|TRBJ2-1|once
TGTGCCAGCAGCTTAGTAGGTAGCGAAAGGAGCTCCTACAATGAGCAGTTCTTC
CASSLVGSERSSYNEQFF
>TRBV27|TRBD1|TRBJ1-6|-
TGTGCCAGCAGTTATGGGACAGGACCACCACCCCTCCACTTT
CASSYGTGPPPLHF
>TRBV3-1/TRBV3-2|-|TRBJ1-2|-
TGTGCCAGCAGCCCCCCCGGCGGCCACTATGGCTACACCTTC
CASSPPGGHYGYTF
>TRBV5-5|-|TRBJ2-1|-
TGTGCCAGCAGCCTTGAGCCTCCGAACAATGAGCAGTTCTTC
CASSLEPPNNEQFF
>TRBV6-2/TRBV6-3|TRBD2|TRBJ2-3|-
TGTGCCAGCAGCCCGGGACTAGCGGGAGCCCCAGATACGCAGTATTTT
CASSPGLAGAPDTQYF
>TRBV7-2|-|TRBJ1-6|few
TGTGCCAGCAGCTTAGCGGTTTCTCTCCGCGCGGAACATTCACCCCTCCACTTT
CASSLAVSLRAEHSPLHF
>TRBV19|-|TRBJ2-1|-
TGTGCCAGTAGGGGACTTGCCCAAATCCCCAATGAGCAGTTCTTC
CASRGLAQIPNEQFF
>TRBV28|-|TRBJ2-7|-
TGTGCCAGCACCAATGTGCCGAGCTCCTACGAGCAGTACTTC
CASTNVPSSYEQYF
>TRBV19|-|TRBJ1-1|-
TGTGCCAGTAGTCCATTTTTCGGGAACACTGAAGCTTTCTTT
CASSPFFGNTEAFF
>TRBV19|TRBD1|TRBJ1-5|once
TGTGCCAGTAGTATCTACGGACAGGGGGTAAGTCAGCCCCAGCATTTT
CASSIYGQGVSQPQHF
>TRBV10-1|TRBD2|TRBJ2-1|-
TGCGCCAGCAGCGTAGCGGGAGTGCCCCACAATGAGCAGTTCTTC
CASSVAGVPHNEQFF
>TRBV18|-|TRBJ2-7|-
TGTGCCAGCTCACCAAACAGTAGGTCCTACGAGCAGTACTTC
CASSPNSRSYEQYF
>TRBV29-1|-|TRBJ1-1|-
TGCAGCGGGGCGAGGGCCATCTATGCTGAAGCTTTCTTT
CSGARAIYAEAFF
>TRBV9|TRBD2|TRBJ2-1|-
TGTGCCAGCAGCCGACTAGCGGGAGCCTACAATGAGCAGTTCTTC
CASSRLAGAYNEQFF
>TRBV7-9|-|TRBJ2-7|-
TGTGCCAGCAGCTTTCACGAACAGGGCTCCTACGAGCAGTACTTC
CASSFHEQGSYEQYF
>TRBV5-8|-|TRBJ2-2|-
TGTGCCAGCAGCCTGGGTTGGGGACTCAACACCGGGGAGCTGTTTTTT
CASSLGWGLNTGELFF
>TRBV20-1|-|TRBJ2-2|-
TGCAGTGCTAGTCAGGGGCCGAACACCGGGGAGCTGTTTTTT
CSASQGPNTGELFF
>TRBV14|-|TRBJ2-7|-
TGTGCCAGCAGCCCCCTGGGCCACGAGCAGTACTTC
CASSPLGHEQYF
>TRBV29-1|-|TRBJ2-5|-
TGCAGCGTTGAAGGGCAGGGGGAGGCGGAGACCCAGTACTTC
CSVEGQGEAETQYF
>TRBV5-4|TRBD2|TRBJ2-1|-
TGTGCCAGCAGCCGCCGGGACTACATGGGAGGTGAGCAGTTCTTC
CASSRRDYMGGEQFF
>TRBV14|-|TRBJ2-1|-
TGTGCCAGCAGCCTCGCGGGATTGGGCAATGAGCAGTTCTTC
CASSLAGLGNEQFF
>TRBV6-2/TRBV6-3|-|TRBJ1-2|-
TGTGCCAGCAGTCCCGCCTCCCCGGACAGTGGCTATGGCTACACCTTC
CASSPASPDSGYGYTF
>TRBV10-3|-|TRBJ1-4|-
TGTGCCATCAGTGAGGGGCAGGCAACTAATGAAAAACTGTTTTTT
CAISEGQATNEKLFF
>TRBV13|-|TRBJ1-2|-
TGTGCCAGCAGCTTTATGCGCCCTGGGAGGGTTGGCTACACCTTC
CASSFMRPGRVGYTF
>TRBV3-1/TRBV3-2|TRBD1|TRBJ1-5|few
TGTGCCAGCAGCCAAGGGACAGGGGATCAGCCCCAGCATTTT
CASSQGTGDQPQHF